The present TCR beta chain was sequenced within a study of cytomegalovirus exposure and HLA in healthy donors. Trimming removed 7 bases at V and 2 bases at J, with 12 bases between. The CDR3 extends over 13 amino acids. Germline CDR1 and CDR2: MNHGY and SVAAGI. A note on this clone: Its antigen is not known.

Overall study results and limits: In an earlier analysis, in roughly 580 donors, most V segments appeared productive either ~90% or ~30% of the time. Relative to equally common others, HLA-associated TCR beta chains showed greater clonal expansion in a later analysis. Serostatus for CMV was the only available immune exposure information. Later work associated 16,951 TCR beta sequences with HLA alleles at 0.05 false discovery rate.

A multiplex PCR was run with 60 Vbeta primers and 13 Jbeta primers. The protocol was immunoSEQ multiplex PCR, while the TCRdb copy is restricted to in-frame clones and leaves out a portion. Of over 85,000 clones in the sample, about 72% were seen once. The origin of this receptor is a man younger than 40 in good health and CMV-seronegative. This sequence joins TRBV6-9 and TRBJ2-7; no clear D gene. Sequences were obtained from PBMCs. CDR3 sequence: CASKPRPTYEQYF. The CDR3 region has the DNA TGTGCCAGCAAACCTCGCCCTACCTACGAGCAGTACTTC.